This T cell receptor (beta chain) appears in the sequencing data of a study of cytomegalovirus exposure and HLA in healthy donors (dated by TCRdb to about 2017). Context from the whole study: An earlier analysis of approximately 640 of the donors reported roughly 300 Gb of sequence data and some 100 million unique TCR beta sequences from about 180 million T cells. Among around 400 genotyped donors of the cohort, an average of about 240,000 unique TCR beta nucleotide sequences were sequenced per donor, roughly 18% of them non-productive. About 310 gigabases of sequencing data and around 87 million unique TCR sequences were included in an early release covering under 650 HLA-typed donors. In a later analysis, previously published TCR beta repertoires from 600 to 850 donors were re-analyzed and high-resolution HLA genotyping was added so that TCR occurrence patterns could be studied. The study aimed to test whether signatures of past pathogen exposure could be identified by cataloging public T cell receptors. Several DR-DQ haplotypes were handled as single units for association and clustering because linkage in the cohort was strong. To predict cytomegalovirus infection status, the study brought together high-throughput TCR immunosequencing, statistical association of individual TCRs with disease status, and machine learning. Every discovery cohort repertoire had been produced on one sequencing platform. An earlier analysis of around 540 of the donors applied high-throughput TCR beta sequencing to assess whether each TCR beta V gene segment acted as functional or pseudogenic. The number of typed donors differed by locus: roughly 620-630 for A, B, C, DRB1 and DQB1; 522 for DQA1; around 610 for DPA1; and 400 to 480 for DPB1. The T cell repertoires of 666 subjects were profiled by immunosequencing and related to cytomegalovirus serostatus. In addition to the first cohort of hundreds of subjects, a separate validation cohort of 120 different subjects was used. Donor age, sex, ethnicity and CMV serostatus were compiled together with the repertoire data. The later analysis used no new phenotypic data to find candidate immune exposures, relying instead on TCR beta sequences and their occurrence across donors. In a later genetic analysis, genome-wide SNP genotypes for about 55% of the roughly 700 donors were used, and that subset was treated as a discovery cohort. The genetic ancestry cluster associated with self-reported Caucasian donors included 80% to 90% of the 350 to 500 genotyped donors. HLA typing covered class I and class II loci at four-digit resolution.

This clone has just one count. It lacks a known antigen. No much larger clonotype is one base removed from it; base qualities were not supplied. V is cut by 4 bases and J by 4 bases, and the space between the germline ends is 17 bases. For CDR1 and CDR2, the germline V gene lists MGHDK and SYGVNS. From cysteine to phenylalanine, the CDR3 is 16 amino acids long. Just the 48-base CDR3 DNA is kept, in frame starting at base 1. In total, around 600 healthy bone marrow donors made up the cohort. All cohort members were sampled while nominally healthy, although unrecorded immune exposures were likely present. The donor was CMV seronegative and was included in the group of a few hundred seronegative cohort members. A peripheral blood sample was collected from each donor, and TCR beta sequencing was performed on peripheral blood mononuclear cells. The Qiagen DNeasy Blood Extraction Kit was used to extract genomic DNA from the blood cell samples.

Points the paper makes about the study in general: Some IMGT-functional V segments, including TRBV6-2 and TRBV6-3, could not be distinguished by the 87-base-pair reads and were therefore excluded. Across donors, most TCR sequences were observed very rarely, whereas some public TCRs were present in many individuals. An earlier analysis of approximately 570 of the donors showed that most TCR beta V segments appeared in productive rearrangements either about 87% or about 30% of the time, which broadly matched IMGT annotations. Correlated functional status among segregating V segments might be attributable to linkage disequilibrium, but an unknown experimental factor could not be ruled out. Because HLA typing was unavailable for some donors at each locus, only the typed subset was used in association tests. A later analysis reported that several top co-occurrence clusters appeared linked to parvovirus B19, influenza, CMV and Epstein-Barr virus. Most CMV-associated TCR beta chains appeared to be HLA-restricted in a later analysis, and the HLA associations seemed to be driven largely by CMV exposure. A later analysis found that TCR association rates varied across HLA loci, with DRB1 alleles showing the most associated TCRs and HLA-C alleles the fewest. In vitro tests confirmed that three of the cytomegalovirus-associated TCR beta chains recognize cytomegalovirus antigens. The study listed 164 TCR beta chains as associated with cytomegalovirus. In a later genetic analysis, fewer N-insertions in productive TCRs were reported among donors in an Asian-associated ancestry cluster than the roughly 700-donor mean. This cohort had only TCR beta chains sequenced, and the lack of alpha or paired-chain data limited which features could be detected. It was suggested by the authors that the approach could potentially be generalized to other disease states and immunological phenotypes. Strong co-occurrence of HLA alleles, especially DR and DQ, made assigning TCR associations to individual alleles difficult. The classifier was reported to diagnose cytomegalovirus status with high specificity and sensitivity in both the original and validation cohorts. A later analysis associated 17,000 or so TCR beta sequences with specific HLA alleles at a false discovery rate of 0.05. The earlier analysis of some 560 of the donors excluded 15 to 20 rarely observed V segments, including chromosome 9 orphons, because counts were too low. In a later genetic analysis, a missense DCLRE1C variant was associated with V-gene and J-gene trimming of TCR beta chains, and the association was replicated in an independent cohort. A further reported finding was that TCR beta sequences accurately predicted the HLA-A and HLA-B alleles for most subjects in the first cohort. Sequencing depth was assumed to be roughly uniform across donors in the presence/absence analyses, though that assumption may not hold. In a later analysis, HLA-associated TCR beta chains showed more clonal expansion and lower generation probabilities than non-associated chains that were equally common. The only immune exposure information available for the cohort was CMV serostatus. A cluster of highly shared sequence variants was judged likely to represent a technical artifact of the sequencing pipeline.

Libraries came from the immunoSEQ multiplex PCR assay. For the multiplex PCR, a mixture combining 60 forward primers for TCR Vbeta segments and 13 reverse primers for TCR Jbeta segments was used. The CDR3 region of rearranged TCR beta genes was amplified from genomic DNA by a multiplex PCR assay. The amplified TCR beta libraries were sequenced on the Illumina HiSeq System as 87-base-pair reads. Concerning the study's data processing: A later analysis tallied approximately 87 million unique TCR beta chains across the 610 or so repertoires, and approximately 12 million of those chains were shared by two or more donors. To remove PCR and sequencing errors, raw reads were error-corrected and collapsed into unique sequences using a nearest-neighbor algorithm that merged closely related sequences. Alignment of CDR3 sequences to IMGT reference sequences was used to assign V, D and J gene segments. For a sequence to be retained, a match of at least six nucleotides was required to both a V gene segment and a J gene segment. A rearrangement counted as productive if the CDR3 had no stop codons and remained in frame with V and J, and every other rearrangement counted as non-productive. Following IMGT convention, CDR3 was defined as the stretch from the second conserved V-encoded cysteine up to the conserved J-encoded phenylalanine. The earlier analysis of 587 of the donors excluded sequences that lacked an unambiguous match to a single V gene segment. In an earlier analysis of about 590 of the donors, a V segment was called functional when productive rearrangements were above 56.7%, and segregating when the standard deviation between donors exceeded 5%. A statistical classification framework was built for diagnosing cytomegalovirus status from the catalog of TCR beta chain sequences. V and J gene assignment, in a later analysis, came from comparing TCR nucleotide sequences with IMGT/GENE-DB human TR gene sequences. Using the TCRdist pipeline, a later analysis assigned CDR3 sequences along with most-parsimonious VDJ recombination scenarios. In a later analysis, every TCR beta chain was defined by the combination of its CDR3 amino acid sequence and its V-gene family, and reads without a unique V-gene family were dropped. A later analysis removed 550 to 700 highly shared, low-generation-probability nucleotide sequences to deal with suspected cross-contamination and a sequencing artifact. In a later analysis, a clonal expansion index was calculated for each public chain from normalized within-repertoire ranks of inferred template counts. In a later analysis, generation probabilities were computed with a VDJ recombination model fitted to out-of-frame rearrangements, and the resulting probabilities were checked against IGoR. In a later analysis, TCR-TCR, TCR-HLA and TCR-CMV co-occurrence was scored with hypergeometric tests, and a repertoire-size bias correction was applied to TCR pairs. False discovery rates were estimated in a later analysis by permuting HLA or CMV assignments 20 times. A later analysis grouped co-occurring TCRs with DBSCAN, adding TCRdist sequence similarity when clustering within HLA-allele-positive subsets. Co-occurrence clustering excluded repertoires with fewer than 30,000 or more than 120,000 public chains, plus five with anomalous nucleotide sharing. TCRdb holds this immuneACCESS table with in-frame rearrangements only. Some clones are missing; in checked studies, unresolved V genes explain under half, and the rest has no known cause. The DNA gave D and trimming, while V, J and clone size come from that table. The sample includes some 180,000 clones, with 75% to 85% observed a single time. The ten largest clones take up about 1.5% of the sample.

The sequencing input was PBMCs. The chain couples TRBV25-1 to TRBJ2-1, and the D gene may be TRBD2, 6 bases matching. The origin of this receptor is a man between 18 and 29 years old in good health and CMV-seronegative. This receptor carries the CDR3 CASSAVLARGYNEQFF. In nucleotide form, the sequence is TGTGCCAGCAGTGCGGTTCTAGCGAGAGGGTACAATGAGCAGTTCTTC.